What follows are 15 T cell receptor beta chains derived from one specimen sequenced in a study of preoperative IRX-2 immunotherapy in early breast cancer. Treatment given: preoperative locoregional IRX-2 cytokine immunotherapy. Profiling relied on immunoSEQ multiplex PCR, and the TCRdb table lists in-frame clones only, not all of them. The table lists 95,000 to 100,000 clones, more than 80% of them singletons, with under 2.5% in the top ten. The starting material was tumor tissue, obtained after IRX-2 immunotherapy. All receptors derive from a human donor with breast cancer.

In DNA, the CDR3 is TGCGCCAGCAGCCCCCGGGTCGAGAGCTACGAGCAGTACTTC. Its protein product is CASSPRVESYEQYF. V and J are TRBV5-1 and TRBJ2-7; D is unclear. V was clipped by 4 bases and J by 3 bases, with 14 bases between them. Germline CDR1 SGHRS, CDR2 YFSETQ. The length of the CDR3 is 14 residues.

The chain couples TRBV29-1 to TRBJ2-1; the D gene could be TRBD1 or TRBD2 (6 bases each). CDR3 length: 20 amino acids. V dropped 6 bases and J dropped 0 bases, with 30 bases sitting between them. CDR1 and CDR2 (germline): SQVTM, ANQGSEA. CDR3 amino acids: CSVRGRQVDTSRSSYNEQFF. Written as DNA, the CDR3 is TGCAGCGTCCGGGGGCGGCAAGTCGATACATCAAGGAGCTCCTACAATGAGCAGTTCTTC.

This clone was found once. V is TRBV19 and J is TRBJ1-1; a weak D match, TRBD1 (5 bases). V dropped 6 bases and J dropped 7 bases, with 18 bases sitting between them. The V gene's germline CDR1 is LNHDA and CDR2 SQIVND (reference sequence). The CDR3 contains 14 residues. The CDR3 is CASRFGQPRYEAFF. The DNA of the CDR3 is TGTGCCAGTAGGTTTGGACAACCCCGATATGAAGCTTTCTTT.

The J gene is TRBJ1-1, the V gene TRBV4-1; 8 positions agree with TRBD1. The CDR3 has 19 amino acids. Trimming took 1 base from V and 5 from J; bases not matched to a gene: 18. Germline CDR1 and CDR2: MGHRA and YSYEKL. The CDR3 region is CASSQATTGDATKRTEAFF. The CDR3 DNA reads as TGCGCCAGCAGCCAAGCGACGACAGGGGACGCAACCAAGAGGACTGAAGCTTTCTTT.

The J gene is TRBJ2-5, the V gene TRBV28; 10 nucleotides align to TRBD1. This CDR3 comprises 17 residues. Trimming cost V 6 bases and J 4 bases; bases outside gene matches: 14. Germline V gene sequence: CDR1 MDHEN, CDR2 SYDVKM. The CDR3 loop is CASSPRPRTGGLETQYF. The CDR3 nucleotides read TGTGCCAGCAGCCCACGCCCCCGGACAGGGGGTTTAGAGACCCAGTACTTC. The full variable domain, in which reference TRBV28 and TRBJ2-5 provide the parts outside the CDR3, is DVKVTQSSRYLVKRTGEKVFLECVQDMDHENMFWYRQDPGLGLRLIYFSYDVKMKEKGDIPEGYSVSREKKERFSLILESASTNQTSMYLCASSPRPRTGGLETQYFGPGTRLLVL.

This clone showed up just once. The V call is TRBV6-8, the J call TRBJ2-7, with D possibly being TRBD2 (5 bases). With 4 bases removed from V and 5 bases from J, the gap between germline ends came to 12 bases. From germline, CDR1 is MNHGY and CDR2 SAAAGT. This CDR3 has 13 amino acids. The DNA of the CDR3 is TGTGCCAGCAGTTCACTCCCGAGGGACGAGCAGTACTTC. Translation: CASSSLPRDEQYF.

The chain has TRBV29-1 and TRBJ2-1; 7 bases line up with TRBD1. The CDR3 sequence is 13 residues long. Germline-derived CDR1 and CDR2 are SQVTM and ANQGSEA. V lost 7 bases and J lost 2; bases outside the gene matches: 5. The CDR3 reads CSAETGTYNEQFF. DNA of the CDR3: TGCAGCGCCGAGACAGGGACCTACAATGAGCAGTTCTTC.

The V call is TRBV10-1, the J call TRBJ2-1; 9 bases match TRBD1. Germline V lookup: CDR1 WNHNN, CDR2 SYGVQD (reference sequence). CDR3 length: 15 amino acids. V was pared by 0 bases and J by 6 bases, with 3 bases of the junction left unmatched. The CDR3 DNA reads TGCGCCAGCAGTGAGTCGGGGGACAGGGCCAATGAGCAGTTCTTC. Protein product: CASSESGDRANEQFF.

The chain is built from TRBV18 and TRBJ1-3, with 12 positions matching TRBD1. The germline V gene has CDR1 KGHSH and CDR2 LQKENI. The CDR3 totals 16 residues. The junction had 10 bases not matched to a gene; V was cut back by 6 bases and J by 7 bases. For the CDR3, the DNA is TGTGCCAGCTCCTTGGGACAGGGGGCATCCGGGAACACCATATATTTT. Its translation is CASSLGQGASGNTIYF.

The chain combines TRBV6-8 with TRBJ1-5; D is unclear. V lost 5 bases and J lost 0, with 17 bases in between. The CDR3 covers 17 residues. Looked up from germline, CDR1 is MNHGY and CDR2 is SAAAGT. CDR3 region: CASSLTGGAASNQPQHF. CDR3 coding DNA: TGTGCCAGCAGTCTAACGGGCGGTGCTGCTAGCAATCAGCCCCAGCATTTT.

The rearrangement links TRBV19 to TRBJ2-7; 7 bases agree with TRBD1. The length of the CDR3 is 15 residues. Unmatched junction bases numbered 8, after V lost 6 bases and J lost 0 bases. Germline V gene sequence: CDR1 LNHDA, CDR2 SQIVND (reference sequence). CDR3 sequence: CASRDGTATSYEQYF. The CDR3 bases are TGTGCCAGTAGGGACGGGACAGCTACCTCCTACGAGCAGTACTTC.

About this clone itself: Distinct nucleotide sequences in the sample also encode this CDR3. The chain uses TRBV19 and TRBJ2-1; D is uncertain. Germline V gene sequence: CDR1 LNHDA, CDR2 SQIVND (reference sequence). The CDR3 sequence is 13 residues long. Trimming cost V 1 base and J 4 bases, with 5 bases left between them. In DNA, the CDR3 is TGTGCCAGTAGTATAGGGAATTACAATGAGCAGTTCTTC. Amino acids: CASSIGNYNEQFF.

The chain employs TRBV7-6 and TRBJ2-2; weak D call: TRBD1 (7 bases). The CDR3 length is 16 residues. The V end was cut by 5 bases, the J end by 7 bases, with 20 bases between. From germline, CDR1 is SGHVS and CDR2 FNYEAQ. The CDR3 sequence is CASSPDRVAGYGELFF. CDR3 sequence (DNA): TGTGCCAGCAGCCCAGACAGGGTGGCGGGATACGGGGAGCTGTTTTTT.

The count of this clone is one. V usage is TRBV7-8 and J usage is TRBJ2-1, with no clear D. The V gene lost 6 bases and the J gene lost 3 bases, with 9 bases spanning the gap. Looked up from germline, CDR1 is SGHVS and CDR2 is FQNEAQ. This CDR3 has 13 residues. The CDR3 protein is CASRGGRYNEQFF. CDR3 sequence (DNA): TGTGCCAGCAGGGGTGGTCGCTACAATGAGCAGTTCTTC.

The V and J genes are TRBV11-3 and TRBJ1-2, with D perhaps matching TRBD1 (6 bases). Per germline, CDR1 SGHNT and CDR2 YENEEA. The CDR3 totals 15 residues. Between the trimmed V and J ends, which lost 5 bases and 2 bases, there was a span of 15 bases. CDR3 DNA: TGTGCCAGCAGCGCTGACAGGTTTTTGAACTATGGCTACACCTTC. Its protein product is CASSADRFLNYGYTF.